Each of the 20 T cell receptor beta chains below was sequenced from the same sample in a study of monozygotic twins with inflammatory bowel disease. TCRdb re-called the 5' RACE reads and gives one entry per CDR3 protein, without DNA. The repertoire table contains under 130,000 distinct CDR3 sequences. Material: blood. The receptors were gathered from a human donor with ulcerative colitis or Crohn's disease, or a healthy co-twin of an affected twin (not recorded which).

The rearrangement links TRBV4-2 to TRBJ2-2; TCRdb outputs TRBD2, but without DNA this stays unchecked. Germline CDR1 and CDR2: LGHNA and YNFKEQ. The CDR3 spans 18 residues. The CDR3 sequence: CASSSLRSSGSITGELFF.

V gene TRBV30 combines with J gene TRBJ2-7. The CDR3 is 12 amino acids. Germline loops: CDR1 GTSNPN, CDR2 SVGIG (reference sequence). This CDR3 reads CAWSSGRYEQYF.

This chain's CDR3 is CASSFGQPQHF. This rearrangement joins TRBV12-3 or TRBV12-4 to TRBJ1-5. The CDR3 loop spans 11 amino acids.

This sequence joins TRBV7-2 and TRBJ1-1; TCRdb indicates TRBD1, and absent DNA this call remains unverified. Germline V gene data show CDR1 as SGHTA and CDR2 as FQGNSA. The CDR3 contains 12 residues. The chain's CDR3 is CASSLQLGQAFF.

V usage is TRBV12-3 or TRBV12-4 and J usage is TRBJ1-3. CDR3 size: 14 residues. CDR3 in amino acids: CASSFRQAGNTIYF.

The chain recombines TRBV20-1 with TRBJ1-2. In germline, CDR1 is DFQATT, CDR2 SNEGSKA (reference sequence). The CDR3 consists of 14 residues. This CDR3 reads CSARDRNKYYGYTF.

V usage is TRBV5-1 and J usage is TRBJ2-3; TCRdb picks TRBD2, but there is no DNA to check that call. The CDR3 length is 17 residues. Germline CDR1 is SGHRS and CDR2 is YFSETQ. The CDR3 loop is CASSSWSSGGITDTQYF. Combining the CDR3 with reference TRBV5-1 and TRBJ2-3 gives the whole variable domain KAGVTQTPRYLIKTRGQQVTLSCSPISGHRSVSWYQQTPGQGLQFLFEYFSETQRNKGNFPGRFSGRQFSNSRSEMNVSTLELGDSALYLCASSSWSSGGITDTQYFGPGTRLTVL.

This CDR3 reads CATDRGGNYEQYF. This sequence joins TRBV7-9 and TRBJ2-7; TCRdb calls TRBD1, which cannot be checked without DNA. There are 13 residues in the CDR3. Germline assignment: CDR1 SEHNR and CDR2 FQNEAQ (reference sequence).

The chain recombines TRBV19 with TRBJ2-7. The CDR3 is 13 amino acids. Germline CDR1 LNHDA, CDR2 SQIVND (reference sequence). This chain's CDR3 is CASSIGRSYEQYF.

The V gene is TRBV13, the J gene TRBJ2-4; the D call of TRBD1 rests on TCRdb alone, since no DNA is present to check it. CDR1 and CDR2 (germline): PRHDT, FYEKMQ (reference sequence). The CDR3 has 14 amino acids. The CDR3 here is CASSTRDWENIQYF.

This sequence joins TRBV28 and TRBJ2-7; TCRdb selects TRBD1, and the lack of DNA leaves this call unchecked. The CDR3 runs to 15 residues. The V gene's germline CDR1 is MDHEN and CDR2 SYDVKM. CDR3 loop: CASSLTGGGQDEQYF.

CDR3: CASSPPSSWEGSSYEQYF. This chain connects TRBV18 to TRBJ2-7; there is no DNA to check the TCRdb D call of TRBD2. Per germline, CDR1 KGHSH and CDR2 LQKENI. There are 18 residues in the CDR3.

The CDR3 protein is CASSLAGDVEPQHF. The chain couples TRBV5-5 to TRBJ1-5. The germline gives CDR1 SGHKS, CDR2 YYEKEE (reference sequence). CDR3 length: 14 residues.

The genes are TRBV29-1 and TRBJ2-2; the D call from TCRdb, TRBD1, cannot be confirmed without DNA. Germline V gene lookup returns CDR1 SQVTM and CDR2 ANQGSEA. This CDR3 is 14 amino acids long. The chain's CDR3 is CSVDNRPNTGELFF.

The rearrangement links TRBV7-3 to TRBJ2-3; TCRdb gives TRBD2 as the D gene, but with no DNA this cannot be confirmed. Looked up from germline, CDR1 is SGHTA and CDR2 is FQGTGA. The CDR3 sequence is 15 residues long. CDR3 loop: CASSLRLAQADTQYF.

V is TRBV29-1 and J is TRBJ2-2; absent DNA, TCRdb's TRBD2 call cannot be checked. The CDR3 is 15 residues long. Germline CDR1 and CDR2: SQVTM and ANQGSEA. CDR3 residues: CSVVYRTPDTGELFF.

This chain uses TRBV20-1 with TRBJ1-6. The CDR3 is 16 amino acids. Germline V gene data show CDR1 as DFQATT and CDR2 as SNEGSKA (reference sequence). The CDR3 region is CSARGGAQTNNSPLHF.

The rearrangement joins TRBV7-2 to TRBJ1-5; TCRdb indicates TRBD1, and absent DNA this call remains unverified. CDR3 length equals 14 residues. The V gene's germline CDR1 is SGHTA and CDR2 FQGNSA. The CDR3 protein is CASSPRTGLSAQHF. Filled out from reference TRBV7-2 and TRBJ1-5, the complete variable domain reads GAGVSQSPSNKVTEKGKDVELRCDPISGHTALYWYRQSLGQGLEFLIYFQGNSAPDKSGLPSDRFSAERTGGSVSTLTIQRTQQEDSAVYLCASSPRTGLSAQHFGDGTRLSIL.

V usage is TRBV18 and J usage is TRBJ2-7; absent DNA, TCRdb's TRBD1 call cannot be checked. Germline assignment: CDR1 KGHSH and CDR2 LQKENI. The CDR3 extends over 14 amino acids. CDR3 loop: CASSSGTDYYEQYF.

The chain is built from TRBV10-3 and TRBJ2-3. The germline gives CDR1 ENHRY, CDR2 SYGVKD. The CDR3 extends over 14 amino acids. Here the CDR3 reads CAIRPDPSTDTQYF.